Detailed here is one TCR beta chain. In the original processing: For nucleated cells, counts were estimated from reference gene primer amplification. Profiling relied on immunoSEQ multiplex PCR, and the TCRdb table lists in-frame clones only, not all of them. That table furnishes V, J and clone size, whereas the DNA furnished D and trimming. The sample lists about 380,000 clones, about 90% seen once, with 1% to 1.5% in the top ten. This entry is derived from a study of blood T cell repertoires in COVID-19. Assignment of participants to cohorts was predicated upon participant-reported clinical history. In germline, CDR1 is SEHNR, CDR2 FQNEAQ (reference sequence). The CDR3 contains 17 residues. V shed 5 bases and J shed 3 bases, with 22 bases lying between them.

The chain links TRBV7-9 to TRBJ1-2; maybe TRBD1 (6 bases). Sequencing used PBMCs or T cells enriched from blood (not recorded which). This receptor was identified in a man aged 30 to 39 who had recovered from COVID-19. The CDR3 sequence is CASSHTVGQGPDYGYTF. The DNA of the CDR3 is TGTGCCAGCAGCCACACCGTGGGCCAGGGGCCAGACTATGGCTACACCTTC. Based on the CDR3 plus reference TRBV7-9 and TRBJ1-2, the full variable domain is DTGVSQNPRHKITKRGQNVTFRCDPISEHNRLYWYRQTLGQGPEFLTYFQNEAQLEKSRLLSDRFSAERPKGSFSTLEIQRTEQGDSAMYLCASSHTVGQGPDYGYTFGSGTRLTVV.